This paragraph reports one T cell receptor (beta chain). This clonotype came up many times. Its antigen target is currently unknown. No base quality values were provided; no much bigger clone lies one nucleotide off. This sample was included in a study of CD8 T cells in ankylosing spondylitis (dated by TCRdb to about 2017). Turning to the overall study: T cell receptor beta repertoires were profiled in healthy donors and ankylosing spondylitis patients so that disease-linked TCR variants could be found. The full study cohort comprised 25 or so ankylosing spondylitis patients and approximately 100 healthy donors. Peripheral blood was sampled, and synovial fluid was additionally collected from ankylosing spondylitis patients.

Data came from an Illumina HiSeq 2500. Quantitative 5'-RACE with molecular barcodes was the method used to prepare the TCR beta libraries. The published analysis was carried out like this. To identify disease-linked TCR variants, a new computational method was used, one built on a probabilistic model of VDJ rearrangement. TCRdb trimmed the raw reads at Q25, called clones with MiXCR and kept productive beta chains. CDR3 protein sequences are deduplicated, and each keeps its most common genes and DNA. In this record, the V and J calls reflect TCRdb's handling and not the investigators' own analysis. The sample table lists about 210,000 distinct CDR3 sequences, about 7% of them with a count of one. The ten largest make up about 14% of the sample. The study at large found these results: A TCR beta motif of about eight highly homologous amino acid variants appeared characteristic of blood from ankylosing spondylitis patients. Some of the motif variants had been reported before in the synovial fluid and blood of reactive arthritis patients, a finding that suggests common disease-initiation mechanisms. The disease-linked clones had a CD8+ phenotype and were found at relatively low frequencies in peripheral blood. The disease-linked clones were reported as significantly enriched in matched synovial fluid samples from ankylosing spondylitis patients.

The junction shows trimming of 1 base on V and 3 bases on J, plus 12 bases between the germline ends. Taken from the germline V gene (reference sequence), the CDR1 and CDR2 loops are LGHDT and YNNKEL. The cysteine opens and the phenylalanine closes a CDR3 of 15 amino acids. Solely the CDR3 DNA is kept, with 45 bases framed from the first base. The clonotype comes from a male donor with ankylosing spondylitis. The sequence joins TRBV3-1 to TRBJ1-1; a tentative D call is TRBD1 (6 bases match). Sequencing used blood, either unsorted or a sorted T cell fraction (not recorded which). The DNA sequence is as follows: TGTGCCAGCAGCCAAGTCTTGGGACAAGACACTGAAGCTTTCTTT. Its product reads: CASSQVLGQDTEAFF.